This T cell receptor beta chain was profiled in a study of vaccination effects on CD4 cells after COVID-19. Whole-study findings and limits: Nearly all vaccine-induced clones in healthy recipients recognized only SARS-CoV-2. Convalescent patients were scarce, and early post-infection timepoints were absent. Late post-vaccination samples showed marked contraction of infection- and vaccine-induced clones.

Comment on this clone: Antigen unknown.

Generated by immunoSEQ multiplex PCR, the TCRdb table keeps only in-frame clones and is missing some. The repertoire holds around 68,000 clones, with roughly 80% as singletons. This CDR3 region has 15 residues. Germline lookup yields CDR1 KGHSH and CDR2 LQKENI. V was pared by 2 bases and J by 1 base, with 9 bases between. Within the ViraFEST assay, antigen-specific CD4+ T cells underwent expansion with viral peptide pools prior to sequencing. Following 10 days of culture, CD4+ T cells were isolated. Vaccine recipients, nucleocapsid antibody negative, had no prior SARS-CoV-2 infection. The material was CD4+ T cells from PBMCs cultured with SARS-CoV-2 spike peptides, obtained before COVID-19 vaccination. The chain recombines TRBV18 with TRBJ1-5; D is perhaps TRBD1 (6 bases). This sequence was found in a human donor who received a COVID-19 vaccine. In nucleotides, the CDR3 is TGTGCCAGCTCACCAAAGGACAGAAGCAATCAGCCCCAGCATTTT. Its translation is CASSPKDRSNQPQHF. Using reference TRBV18 and TRBJ1-5 for the parts outside the CDR3, the full variable domain is NAGVMQNPRHLVRRRGQEARLRCSPMKGHSHVYWYRQLPEEGLKFMVYLQKENIIDESGMPKERFSAEFPKEGPSILRIQQVVRGDSAAYFCASSPKDRSNQPQHFGDGTRLSIL.